The next 27 T cell receptor beta chains were all read from a single sample in a study of cytomegalovirus exposure and HLA in healthy donors. The PCR was carried out with 60 Vbeta primers and 13 Jbeta primers. Assay: immunoSEQ multiplex PCR; the TCRdb copy retains only in-frame clones and omits some. The sample records 90,000 to 120,000 clones, approximately 79% being singletons. Sequencing was carried out using PBMCs. These receptors all come from a woman aged 35 to 49 in good health and CMV-seropositive.

The rearrangement links TRBV7-9 to TRBJ2-5, with 8 bases aligning to TRBD2. CDR1 and CDR2 from the germline V gene are SEHNR and FQNEAQ (reference sequence). Losses at the gene ends were 5 bases for V and 2 bases for J; bases not matched to a gene: 13. CDR3 size: 17 residues. This CDR3 reads CASSRAGAGGYQETQYF. CDR3 DNA: TGTGCCAGCAGCCGGGCAGGGGCGGGGGGTTATCAAGAGACCCAGTACTTC.

The chain links TRBV2 to TRBJ1-1; TRBD1 matches 8 bases. Germline V gene lookup returns CDR1 SNHLY and CDR2 FYNNEI. J gave up 6 bases and V 6 bases, and 9 bases lay outside the gene matches. This CDR3 is built from 14 residues. The CDR3 is CASSELGQDAEAFF. CDR3 sequence (DNA): TGTGCCAGCAGCGAGCTGGGACAGGACGCTGAAGCTTTCTTT.

As DNA, the CDR3 is TGTGCCAGCAGCTCGTCATCAGGGGGCAATCAGCCCCAGCATTTT. Its translation is CASSSSSGGNQPQHF. The chain recombines TRBV7-6 with TRBJ1-5, with a weak D call TRBD1 (6 bases). V dropped 4 bases and J dropped 2 bases, with 12 bases sitting between them. In germline, CDR1 is SGHVS, CDR2 FNYEAQ. This CDR3 has 15 residues.

The V gene is TRBV7-9, the J gene TRBJ1-6; 9 positions match TRBD1. Germline-derived CDR1 and CDR2 are SEHNR and FQNEAQ (reference sequence). The CDR3 covers 17 residues. The J segment lost 7 bases and the V segment lost 1 base, leaving 8 bases of the junction unmatched. The CDR3 bases are TGTGCCAGCAGCTTAGTCTGGGGGACAGGGTTCAATTCACCCCTCCACTTT. Amino acids: CASSLVWGTGFNSPLHF.

This clone was counted only a few times. CDR3 residues: CASSGPGAGELFF. DNA of the CDR3: TGTGCCAGCAGCGGACCAGGGGCCGGGGAGCTGTTTTTT. The chain couples TRBV5-6 to TRBJ2-2, with D maybe TRBD1 (6 bases). Germline assignment: CDR1 SGHDT and CDR2 YYEEEE. CDR3 size: 13 residues. The V and J ends lost 4 bases and 6 bases respectively, with 10 bases between them.

The chain employs TRBV9 and TRBJ2-3, with TRBD1 as a possible D gene (6 bases). CDR1 is SGDLS, CDR2 YYNGEE, per germline. Deletions cut 3 bases from V and 4 bases from J, with 12 bases between. The CDR3 has 14 residues. The DNA of the CDR3 is TGTGCCAGCAGCGACACAGGGTTGGCAGATACGCAGTATTTT. Translation: CASSDTGLADTQYF.

The chain uses TRBV6-5 and TRBJ2-2; TRBD2 is a possible D gene (7 bases). CDR1 and CDR2 (germline): MNHEY, SVGAGI. This CDR3 has 15 amino acids. The ends were cut back, 6 bases at V and 7 bases at J, with 18 bases in the middle. CDR3 residues: CASSSLGGADGELFF. CDR3 coding DNA: TGTGCCAGCAGCAGCCTTGGGGGGGCAGACGGGGAGCTGTTTTTT.

The chain employs TRBV19 and TRBJ1-2; D possibly corresponds to TRBD1 (5 bases). The germline V gene encodes CDR1 LNHDA and CDR2 SQIVND (reference sequence). Trimming shortened V by 1 base and J by 7 bases, and 7 bases separated the two germline ends. The CDR3 has 12 residues. The CDR3, as DNA: TGTGCCAGTAGTATAGCCAGGGCTGGCTACACCTTC. The encoded protein is CASSIARAGYTF.

This clone was seen a few times. The chain carries TRBV18 and TRBJ2-1; 8 bases are a match to TRBD1. Germline-derived CDR1 and CDR2 are KGHSH and LQKENI. The CDR3 is 15 residues long. Losses at the gene ends were 4 bases for V and 6 bases for J; bases not matched to a gene: 8. CDR3: CASSLQDRVINEQFF. CDR3 coding DNA: TGTGCCAGCTCACTTCAGGACAGGGTGATCAATGAGCAGTTCTTC.

This rearrangement joins TRBV29-1 to TRBJ1-2; D remains ambiguous. The CDR3 spans 12 residues. Per germline, CDR1 SQVTM and CDR2 ANQGSEA. V dropped 4 bases and J dropped 3 bases, with 9 bases sitting between them. The CDR3: CSVARRDYGYTF. CDR3 in DNA: TGCAGCGTTGCTCGGCGGGACTATGGCTACACCTTC.

This chain links TRBV5-6 with TRBJ1-4, with D possibly TRBD1 on 6 matching bases. Trimming pared 4 bases from V and 7 bases from J, leaving 17 bases between. The germline CDR1 and CDR2 sequences are SGHDT and YYEEEE. The CDR3 has 15 amino acids. CDR3 region: CASSPNGGWGEKLFF. The DNA for the CDR3 is TGTGCCAGCAGCCCGAATGGGGGCTGGGGTGAAAAACTGTTTTTT.

This clone was observed a single time. V gene TRBV29-1 combines with J gene TRBJ1-2; 8 nucleotides align to TRBD1. The CDR3 extends over 12 amino acids. CDR1 is SQVTM and CDR2 is ANQGSEA in the germline V gene. CDR3 amino acids: CSAGDRGYGYTF. CDR3 in DNA: TGCAGTGCTGGTGACAGGGGTTATGGCTACACCTTC.

The chain is built from TRBV5-1 and TRBJ2-5; the D gene is possibly TRBD1 (5 bases). The V end was cut by 4 bases, the J end by 2 bases, with 9 bases between. This CDR3 is 13 amino acids long. Germline V lookup: CDR1 SGHRS, CDR2 YFSETQ. The CDR3 region is CASSRTIQETQYF. CDR3 DNA: TGCGCCAGCAGCCGGACAATTCAAGAGACCCAGTACTTC.

V and J are TRBV10-1 and TRBJ2-5; TRBD2 agrees at 8 bases. Looked up from germline, CDR1 is WNHNN and CDR2 is SYGVQD (reference sequence). The length of the CDR3 is 15 residues. The junction had 4 bases not matched to a gene; V was cut back by 4 bases and J by 0 bases. CDR3 sequence (DNA): TGCGCCAGCAGTGGCCATAGCGGGAACCAAGAGACCCAGTACTTC. Its translation is CASSGHSGNQETQYF.

The chain employs TRBV5-1 and TRBJ1-1; D is unresolved. CDR3 length: 15 residues. Trimming shortened V by 2 bases and J by 2 bases, and 13 bases separated the two germline ends. CDR1 is SGHRS, CDR2 YFSETQ, per germline. The chain's CDR3 is CASSLGNTVNTEAFF. DNA for the CDR3: TGCGCCAGCAGCTTAGGAAACACAGTCAACACTGAAGCTTTCTTT.

The chain uses TRBV30 and TRBJ2-5, with 8 bases aligning to TRBD2. After removal of 5 bases from V and 0 bases from J, the junction contained 5 bases not matched to a gene. From germline, CDR1 is GTSNPN and CDR2 SVGIG (reference sequence). The CDR3 covers 14 residues. The CDR3 coding sequence is TGTGCCTGGGGCATAGCGGGATACCAAGAGACCCAGTACTTC. Protein product: CAWGIAGYQETQYF.

The rearrangement uses TRBV7-9 and TRBJ1-1; no reliable D call. With 6 bases removed from V and 0 bases from J, the gap between germline ends came to 11 bases. The CDR3 extends over 14 amino acids. The germline V gene encodes CDR1 SEHNR and CDR2 FQNEAQ (reference sequence). CDR3 amino acids: CASSATVMNTEAFF. For the CDR3, the DNA is TGTGCCAGCAGTGCAACAGTCATGAACACTGAAGCTTTCTTT.

The genes are TRBV25-1 and TRBJ2-3, with 12 bases lining up with TRBD1. Germline V gene lookup returns CDR1 MGHDK and CDR2 SYGVNS. CDR3 length: 16 amino acids. The trim removed 2 bases at V and 3 bases at J, leaving 3 bases unmatched. This CDR3 reads CASSEGDRGRTDTQYF. CDR3 DNA sequence: TGTGCCAGCAGTGAAGGGGACAGGGGGCGGACAGATACGCAGTATTTT.

The chain combines TRBV10-3 with TRBJ1-5; D is unresolved. The CDR3 runs to 14 residues. V was cut by 3 bases and J by 2 bases, with 8 bases left in between. The germline CDR1 and CDR2 sequences are ENHRY and SYGVKD. The CDR3 nucleotides read TGTGCCATCAGTGACAGTATTGGCAATCAGCCCCAGCATTTT. It is translated as CAISDSIGNQPQHF.

This rearrangement joins TRBV7-2 to TRBJ2-5, with D possibly TRBD2 on 5 matching bases. V was pared by 1 base and J by 5 bases, with 8 bases between. The germline V gene has CDR1 SGHTA and CDR2 FQGNSA. This CDR3 has 13 residues. The CDR3 region has the DNA TGTGCCAGCAGCTTAGGAGGGATGGAGACCCAGTACTTC. As protein: CASSLGGMETQYF.

The chain combines TRBV6-6 with TRBJ2-3; tentatively, D is TRBD2 (5 bases). CDR3 length: 13 residues. Between the trimmed V and J ends, which lost 4 bases and 11 bases, there was a span of 16 bases. CDR1 MNHNY and CDR2 SVGAGI come from the germline V gene (reference sequence). The CDR3: CASSSPLREMQYF. CDR3 sequence (DNA): TGTGCCAGCAGTTCCCCGTTAAGGGAGATGCAGTATTTT.

The chain recombines TRBV6-5 with TRBJ1-4; D unresolved. This CDR3 spans 14 amino acids. The germline V and J ends were trimmed by 4 bases and 1 base, with 7 bases remaining between them. The germline CDR1 and CDR2 sequences are MNHEY and SVGAGI. CDR3 bases: TGTGCCAGCAGTTCCACAAGAACTAATGAAAAACTGTTTTTT. Translated: CASSSTRTNEKLFF.

The gene calls are TRBV5-6 and TRBJ2-3; 12 bases map to TRBD2. Germline-derived CDR1 and CDR2 are SGHDT and YYEEEE. CDR3 size: 18 residues. Losses at the gene ends were 6 bases for V and 5 bases for J; bases not matched to a gene: 16. DNA of the CDR3: TGTGCCAGCACCCCGCCGGGTCTAGCGGGGGGGCAATTAGATACGCAGTATTTT. Amino acid sequence: CASTPPGLAGGQLDTQYF.

The rearrangement links TRBV29-1 to TRBJ1-2; tentative D call: TRBD1 (5 bases). This CDR3 comprises 15 residues. V shed 3 bases and J shed 7 bases, with 21 bases lying between them. Germline V gene lookup returns CDR1 SQVTM and CDR2 ANQGSEA. CDR3 amino acids: CSVDASGGVIGGYTF. In nucleotides, the CDR3 is TGCAGCGTTGATGCTTCAGGAGGGGTCATCGGTGGCTACACCTTC. The entire variable domain, with the rest obtained from reference TRBV29-1 and TRBJ1-2, is as follows: SAVISQKPSRDICQRGTSLTIQCQVDSQVTMMFWYRQQPGQSLTLIATANQGSEATYESGFVIDKFPISRPNLTFSTLTVSNMSPEDSSIYLCSVDASGGVIGGYTFGSGTRLTVV.

This clone was observed a few times. V and J are TRBV5-6 and TRBJ2-3, with 13 bases fitting TRBD2. With 4 bases clipped from V and 1 base from J, the junction kept 9 bases outside the gene matches. Germline assignment: CDR1 SGHDT and CDR2 YYEEEE. The CDR3 contains 18 residues. The CDR3 bases are TGTGCCAGCAGCAGACACCCCGGGACTAGCGGGGGCACAGATACGCAGTATTTT. It codes for CASSRHPGTSGGTDTQYF.

In this sample, this clone turned up a few times. The same CDR3 also results from other DNA sequences found in this sample. The V call is TRBV6-1, the J call TRBJ1-5; tentative D call: TRBD1 (6 bases). The CDR3 length is 13 residues. V was clipped by 11 bases and J by 3 bases, with 14 bases between them. Per germline, CDR1 MNHNS and CDR2 SASEGT. This CDR3 reads CASRQVNNQPQHF. In DNA form, the CDR3 reads TGTGCCTCACGACAGGTAAACAATCAGCCCCAGCATTTT.

The chain has TRBV7-3 and TRBJ2-3, with a possible D match to TRBD2 (5 bases). Germline values: CDR1 SGHTA, CDR2 FQGTGA. With 5 bases removed from V and 9 bases from J, the gap between germline ends came to 15 bases. This CDR3 comprises 13 residues. The chain's CDR3 is CASSLEGFGTQYF. The CDR3 DNA sequence: TGTGCCAGCAGCCTCGAGGGCTTTGGGACGCAGTATTTT.